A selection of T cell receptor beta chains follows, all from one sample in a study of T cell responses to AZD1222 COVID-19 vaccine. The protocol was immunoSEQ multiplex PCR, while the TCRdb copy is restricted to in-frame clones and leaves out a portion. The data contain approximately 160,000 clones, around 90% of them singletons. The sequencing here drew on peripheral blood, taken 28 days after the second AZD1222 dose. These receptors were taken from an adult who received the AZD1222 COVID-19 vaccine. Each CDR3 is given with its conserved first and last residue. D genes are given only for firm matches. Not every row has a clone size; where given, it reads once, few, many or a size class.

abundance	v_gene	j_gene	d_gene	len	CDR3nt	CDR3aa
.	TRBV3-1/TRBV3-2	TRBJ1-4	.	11	TGTGCCAGCAGCCAAGCCAGGGAAGTGTTTTTT	CASSQAREVFF
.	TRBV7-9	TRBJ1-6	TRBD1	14	TGTGCCAGCAGCTCGACAGGGCGTAGTTCACCCCTCCACTTT	CASSSTGRSSPLHF
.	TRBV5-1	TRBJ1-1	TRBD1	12	TGCGCCAGCAGCCCGACAGGGTGGGAGGTTTTCTTT	CASSPTGWEVFF
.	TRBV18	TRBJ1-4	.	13	TGTGCCAGCTCACCATTAGTTAATGAAAAACTGTTTTTT	CASSPLVNEKLFF
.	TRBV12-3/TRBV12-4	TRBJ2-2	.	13	TGTGCCAGCAGTTATAGGAACACCGGGGAGCTGTTTTTT	CASSYRNTGELFF
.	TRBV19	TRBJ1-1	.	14	TGTGCCAGTAGTACACACGTCATGAACACTGAAGCTTTCTTT	CASSTHVMNTEAFF
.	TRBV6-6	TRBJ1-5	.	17	TGTGCCAGCAGTCCCTGGGCAGGGGAAGGTTACAATCAGCCCCAGCATTTT	CASSPWAGEGYNQPQHF
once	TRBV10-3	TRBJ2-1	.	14	TGTGCCATCAGTGGAGGGGGGGCCGGCAATGAGCAGTTCTTC	CAISGGGAGNEQFF
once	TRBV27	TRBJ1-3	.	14	TGTGCCAGCAGACAGAGGGGGGCTGGAAACACCATATATTTT	CASRQRGAGNTIYF
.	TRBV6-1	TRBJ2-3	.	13	TGTGCCAGCAGTGATACACAGGGAAATACGCAGTATTTT	CASSDTQGNTQYF
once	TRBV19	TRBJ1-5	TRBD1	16	TGTGCCAGTAGTACACAGGGGGCGGGGTTTGGGCAGCCCCAGCATTTT	CASSTQGAGFGQPQHF
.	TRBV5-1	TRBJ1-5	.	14	TGCGCCAGCAGCTTGGGACACATCAATCAGCCCCAGCATTTT	CASSLGHINQPQHF
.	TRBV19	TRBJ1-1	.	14	TGTGCCAGTAGTAAAAGGACCGAGAACACTGAAGCTTTCTTT	CASSKRTENTEAFF
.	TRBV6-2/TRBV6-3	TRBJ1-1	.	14	TGTGCCAGCAGTTACTCGGGCCGACCCCCTGAAGCTTTCTTT	CASSYSGRPPEAFF
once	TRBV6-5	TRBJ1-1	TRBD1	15	TGTGCCAGCAGTTACTCCGGGACAGGGATTACTGAAGCTTTCTTT	CASSYSGTGITEAFF
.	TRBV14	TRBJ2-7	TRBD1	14	TGTGCCAGCAGCCAAAGACAGGGCATCTACGAGCAGTACTTC	CASSQRQGIYEQYF
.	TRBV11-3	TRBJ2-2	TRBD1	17	TGTGCCAGCAGCTTAGATCTGGGACAGCCTAACACCGGGGAGCTGTTTTTT	CASSLDLGQPNTGELFF
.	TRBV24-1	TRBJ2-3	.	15	TGTGCCACCAGCCCAGGAAACAGGCGAACAGATACGCAGTATTTT	CATSPGNRRTDTQYF
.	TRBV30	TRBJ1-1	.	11	TGTGCCGGCGGCCAGACGGGTGAAGCTTTCTTT	CAGGQTGEAFF
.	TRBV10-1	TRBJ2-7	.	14	TGCGCCAGCAGTGAGAACTCGGAAGAGGACGAGCAGTACTTC	CASSENSEEDEQYF
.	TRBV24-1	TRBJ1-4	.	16	TGTGCCACCAGTGAAAACCGGGGCCCGAGGGATGAAAAACTGTTTTTT	CATSENRGPRDEKLFF
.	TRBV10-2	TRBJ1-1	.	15	TGCGCCAGCAGTGTAGGACACTCCTTGAACACTGAAGCTTTCTTT	CASSVGHSLNTEAFF
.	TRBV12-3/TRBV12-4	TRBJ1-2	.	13	TGTGCCAGCAGTTTCCAGGGAGGGAATGGCTACACCTTC	CASSFQGGNGYTF
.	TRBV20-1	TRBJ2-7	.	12	TGCAGTGCTAGTCGCCTAACCCACGAGCAGTACTTC	CSASRLTHEQYF